The 9 T cell receptor beta chains in this list originate from one sample, sequenced in a study of T cell repertoires in cytomegalovirus infection. TCRdb analysed the reads with MiXCR anew, one entry per CDR3 protein. The profile covers 100,000 to 150,000 distinct CDR3 sequences, with roughly 9% appearing a single time and 10% taken by the ten largest. Specimen: PBMCs. All receptors come from a human donor in good health (CMV status not recorded). Some clones in this sample may be carry-over from other donors' samples.

This clonotype came up many times. The V call is TRBV20-1, the J call TRBJ2-1, with D possibly TRBD2 on 7 matching bases. The CDR3 has 12 residues. Trimming removed 8 bases at V and 4 bases at J, with 12 bases between. CDR1 and CDR2 from the germline V gene are DFQATT and SNEGSKA (reference sequence). The CDR3 sequence: CSTGGRYNEQFF. The CDR3, as DNA: TGCAGTACGGGGGGCCGGTACAATGAGCAGTTCTTC.

This clonotype was counted at least ten times. This rearrangement joins TRBV5-4 to TRBJ2-3, with unresolved D. The CDR3 totals 12 residues. Germline-derived CDR1 and CDR2 are SGHNT and YYREEE (reference sequence). V was shortened by 0 bases and J by 7 bases, with 6 bases between the two germline ends. Here the CDR3 reads CASSLGPNTQYF. The CDR3 region has the DNA TGTGCCAGCAGCTTGGGGCCGAATACGCAGTATTTT.

This clonotype has only a few counts. The chain couples TRBV3-1 to TRBJ2-7; no firm D call. The V gene lost 0 bases and the J gene lost 2 bases, with 5 bases spanning the gap. Germline V gene data show CDR1 as LGHDT and CDR2 as YNNKEL (reference sequence). The CDR3 extends over 13 amino acids. CDR3 protein: CASSQEGTYEQYF. In DNA, the CDR3 is TGTGCCAGCAGCCAAGAGGGAACCTACGAGCAGTACTTC.

This clonotype occurred many times. V and J are TRBV5-6 and TRBJ1-1; D call uncertain. This CDR3 spans 14 amino acids. Germline-derived CDR1 and CDR2 are SGHDT and YYEEEE. V was cut by 4 bases and J by 2 bases, with 12 bases left in between. The chain's CDR3 is CASSLFGVNTEAFF. CDR3 DNA: TGTGCCAGCAGCCTGTTCGGGGTAAACACTGAAGCTTTCTTT.

About this clonotype: A junction boundary mismatches the germline segment, possibly from a read error. The chain employs TRBV19 and TRBJ2-2, with 8 bases that match TRBD1. This CDR3 has 15 residues. Per the germline V gene, CDR1 is LNHDA and CDR2 is SQIVND (reference sequence). The CDR3 here is CARRERTGTTGELFF. The CDR3 nucleotides are TGTGCCCGTAGGGAGAGGACAGGGACCACCGGGGAGCTGTTTTTT.

Here the CDR3 DNA reads TGTGCCAGCAGCCAAGAGAACGACAATGAGCAGTTCTTC. Translation: CASSQENDNEQFF. The chain couples TRBV3-1 to TRBJ2-1; D not certain. This CDR3 is 13 amino acids long. V was clipped by 0 bases and J by 5 bases, with 5 bases between them. Germline loops: CDR1 LGHDT, CDR2 YNNKEL (reference sequence).

This clonotype was recorded a few times. The CDR3 loop reads CASIKPGGTEAFF. CDR3 in DNA: TGTGCCAGCATCAAACCGGGGGGAACTGAAGCTTTCTTT. The chain links TRBV3-1 to TRBJ1-1, with D perhaps TRBD1 (5 bases). This CDR3 has 13 amino acids. CDR1 is LGHDT, CDR2 YNNKEL, per germline (reference sequence). Trimming removed 7 bases at V and 5 bases at J, with 14 bases between. Full variable domain (outside the CDR3, taken from reference TRBV3-1 and TRBJ1-1): DTAVSQTPKYLVTQMGNDKSIKCEQNLGHDTMYWYKQDSKKFLKIMFSYNNKELIINETVPNRFSPKSPDKAHLNLHINSLELGDSAVYFCASIKPGGTEAFFGQGTRLTVV.

In this sample, this clonotype turned up a few times. The chain combines TRBV6-5 with TRBJ2-7; D is perhaps TRBD1 (5 bases). CDR1 and CDR2 (germline): MNHEY, SVGAGI. Trimming cost V 0 bases and J 4 bases, with 16 bases left between them. This CDR3 is 16 amino acids long. CDR3 in DNA: TGTGCCAGCAGTTACTCGGGTCTCGACAGAACATACGAGCAGTACTTC. Residues: CASSYSGLDRTYEQYF.

This clonotype was recorded a few times. This chain links TRBV15 with TRBJ1-1; no reliable D call. V lost 3 bases to trimming and J lost 11 bases, with 13 bases between them. Germline CDR1 reads LNHNV; CDR2 reads YYDKDF (reference sequence). The CDR3 totals 12 residues. The CDR3 DNA reads TGTGCCACCAGCAGTTACACCTTAGGGGCTTTCTTT. Its translation: CATSSYTLGAFF. Full variable domain (outside the CDR3, taken from reference TRBV15 and TRBJ1-1): DAMVIQNPRYQVTQFGKPVTLSCSQTLNHNVMYWYQQKSSQAPKLLFHYYDKDFNNEADTPDNFQSRRPNTSFCFLDIRSPGLGDTAMYLCATSSYTLGAFFGQGTRLTVV.